A single sample is the source of the 14 T cell receptor beta chains below, sequenced in a study of cytomegalovirus exposure and HLA in healthy donors. Researchers ran the PCR with 60 Vbeta and 13 Jbeta primers. TCRdb's table, derived via immunoSEQ multiplex PCR, lists solely in-frame clones and lacks some. The table includes approximately 100,000 clones, more than 80% detected once. Sequencing input: PBMCs. The receptors were gathered from a man under 40 in good health and CMV-seronegative.

The table lists this clone with a few counts. The V and J genes are TRBV4-1 and TRBJ2-7; 11 nucleotides agree with TRBD2. The CDR3 is 18 amino acids. With 1 base clipped from V and 0 bases from J, the junction kept 8 bases outside the gene matches. The germline V gene has CDR1 MGHRA and CDR2 YSYEKL. CDR3 sequence: CASSQGLLAGGISYEQYF. The CDR3 DNA sequence: TGCGCCAGCAGCCAAGGTCTGCTAGCGGGGGGTATCTCCTACGAGCAGTACTTC.

As concerns this clone: An end of the junction differs from the germline gene, which may be a read error. The chain recombines TRBV30 with TRBJ1-2; TRBD1 matches 7 bases. The length of the CDR3 is 17 residues. From germline, CDR1 is GTSNPN and CDR2 SVGIG (reference sequence). The CDR3 protein is CVWSPFGTDGLYYGYTF. CDR3 sequence (DNA): TGTGTCTGGAGTCCCTTTGGGACAGACGGACTTTACTATGGCTACACCTTC.

The chain recombines TRBV29-1 with TRBJ2-1; 11 bases are shared with TRBD1. From germline, CDR1 is SQVTM and CDR2 ANQGSEA. This CDR3 has 15 amino acids. The trim removed 6 bases at V and 4 bases at J, leaving 8 bases unmatched. This chain's CDR3 is CSVSLGTGGYNEQFF. The CDR3 coding sequence is TGCAGCGTCTCACTTGGGACAGGGGGTTACAATGAGCAGTTCTTC.

The V call is TRBV4-1, the J call TRBJ2-3; D uncertain. Germline V lookup: CDR1 MGHRA, CDR2 YSYEKL. V was clipped by 5 bases and J by 2 bases, with 11 bases between them. This CDR3 is 14 amino acids long. This CDR3 is CASSKAQVTDTQYF. The CDR3 DNA is TGCGCCAGCAGCAAAGCCCAGGTCACAGATACGCAGTATTTT.

With respect to this clone: Germline and junction disagree at one end, which may indicate a read error. The chain recombines TRBV7-7 with TRBJ2-7, with 7 bases fitting TRBD1. This CDR3 region has 16 residues. CDR1 and CDR2 from the germline V gene are SSHAT and FNYEAQ (reference sequence). The CDR3 DNA is TGTGCTAGCAGCCTAACCGCCGAAACACAGGGGCGCGAGCAGTACTTC. Amino acids: CASSLTAETQGREQYF.

This chain links TRBV18 with TRBJ2-5; 7 positions agree with TRBD1. CDR1 KGHSH and CDR2 LQKENI come from the germline V gene. The CDR3 covers 13 residues. J lost 4 bases, V lost 1 base, and 0 bases had no gene match. The CDR3 region is CASSPQGAETQYF. The DNA for the CDR3 is TGTGCCAGCTCACCACAGGGGGCAGAGACCCAGTACTTC. Full variable domain (outside the CDR3, taken from reference TRBV18 and TRBJ2-5): NAGVMQNPRHLVRRRGQEARLRCSPMKGHSHVYWYRQLPEEGLKFMVYLQKENIIDESGMPKERFSAEFPKEGPSILRIQQVVRGDSAAYFCASSPQGAETQYFGPGTRLLVL.

The chain employs TRBV4-2 and TRBJ2-5; 14 nucleotides agree with TRBD2. The trim removed 4 bases at V and 5 bases at J, leaving 6 bases unmatched. From germline, CDR1 is LGHNA and CDR2 YNFKEQ. The CDR3 loop spans 16 amino acids. CDR3 sequence reads: CASSLEGLAGVETQYF. The DNA of the CDR3 is TGTGCCAGCAGCCTGGAGGGACTAGCGGGAGTTGAGACCCAGTACTTC.

The chain is built from TRBV15 and TRBJ2-5; D possibly corresponds to TRBD2 (5 bases). V lost 7 bases and J 5 bases, leaving 14 bases between the germline ends. The CDR3 has 13 amino acids. The V gene's germline CDR1 is LNHNV and CDR2 YYDKDF (reference sequence). DNA for the CDR3: TGTGCCACCATGGACGGGGTCTGGGAGACCCAGTACTTC. Protein product: CATMDGVWETQYF.

The rearrangement joins TRBV5-6 to TRBJ1-6; TRBD1 might be the D (5 bases). Germline V gene sequence: CDR1 SGHDT, CDR2 YYEEEE. The CDR3 is 15 amino acids. V gave up 5 bases and J gave up 9 bases, with 18 bases separating them. This CDR3 reads CASSYTGSIGSPLHF. CDR3 sequence (DNA): TGTGCCAGCAGTTATACAGGATCGATAGGTTCACCCCTCCACTTT.

The V call is TRBV7-9, the J call TRBJ2-5, with 9 bases aligning to TRBD1. The germline CDR1 and CDR2 sequences are SEHNR and FQNEAQ (reference sequence). Trimming cost V 5 bases and J 2 bases; bases outside gene matches: 9. CDR3 length: 16 residues. The CDR3 sequence: CASSPRDRAFQETQYF. In DNA, the CDR3 is TGTGCCAGCAGCCCCCGGGACAGGGCTTTTCAAGAGACCCAGTACTTC.

The genes are TRBV4-3 and TRBJ2-7, with D possibly matching TRBD1 (6 bases). Trimming took 4 bases from V and 3 from J, leaving 10 bases between them. This CDR3 is 13 amino acids long. CDR1 is LGHNA, CDR2 YSLEER, per germline. The CDR3 here is CASSPGEGYEQYF. The CDR3 DNA reads TGCGCCAGCAGCCCAGGGGAAGGCTACGAGCAGTACTTC.

The chain couples TRBV7-9 to TRBJ1-1; possibly TRBD1 for D (6 bases). Per the germline V gene, CDR1 is SEHNR and CDR2 is FQNEAQ (reference sequence). Trimming removed 7 bases at V and 0 bases at J, with 9 bases between. The CDR3 has 13 amino acids. The CDR3: CASMDSMNTEAFF. CDR3 nucleotides: TGTGCCAGCATGGACAGCATGAACACTGAAGCTTTCTTT.

The chain carries TRBV13 and TRBJ2-1; D might be TRBD2 (6 bases). The CDR3 totals 15 residues. Germline CDR1 and CDR2: PRHDT and FYEKMQ (reference sequence). Trimming shortened V by 5 bases and J by 4 bases, and 15 bases separated the two germline ends. CDR3: CASSPLSGGYNEQFF. DNA for the CDR3: TGTGCCAGCAGCCCCTTGTCCGGGGGATACAATGAGCAGTTCTTC.

The J gene is TRBJ2-3, the V gene TRBV21-1; the table calls TRBD2, which could not be checked here. TRBV21-1 is marked as a pseudogene. The CDR3 extends over 14 amino acids. In DNA form, the CDR3 reads TGTGCCAGCAGCAATCCCGCGTTCACAGATACGCAGTATTTT. This encodes CASSNPAFTDTQYF.